What follows are 32 T cell receptor beta chains derived from one specimen sequenced in a study of T-cell reconstitution after alpha-beta-depleted transplantation in children (dated by TCRdb to about 2016). Receptors were amplified or captured by PCR. The listed sequencing device is Illumina HiSeq 2500. To normalize quantification of the TCRbeta repertoire, the TCR libraries were built with molecular barcoding that relied on unique molecular identifiers. TCRdb itself trimmed the public reads at Q25 with fastp, ran MiXCR and retained productive beta chains. Here each entry gathers all rows of one CDR3 protein and keeps the most common genes and DNA. Counted in this sample were about 690,000 distinct CDR3 sequences; roughly 17% of them appeared once. The ten biggest clones cover approximately 1.1% of the sample. This specimen consisted of PBMCs from the stem cell graft donor, obtained from the stem cell graft. These receptors were obtained from a human donor who donated a stem cell graft to a child with acute myeloid leukemia.

This clonotype was counted only a few times. This chain connects TRBV20-1 to TRBJ2-1; 7 bases line up with TRBD1. Trimming removed 3 bases from V and 0 bases from J; junction bases left unmatched: 8. The CDR3 loop spans 16 amino acids. The V gene's germline CDR1 is DFQATT and CDR2 SNEGSKA (reference sequence). CDR3 DNA sequence: TGCAGTGCTAGGCAAGGGACAGTTTCCTCCTACAATGAGCAGTTCTTC. Translated: CSARQGTVSSYNEQFF.

The chain recombines TRBV29-1 with TRBJ2-1; the D call may be TRBD1 or TRBD2 (6 bases each). V gave up 5 bases and J gave up 8 bases, with 13 bases separating them. Per germline, CDR1 SQVTM and CDR2 ANQGSEA. The length of the CDR3 is 12 residues. The CDR3 bases are TGCAGCGTTAATTTGGGGGGCGATGAGCAGTTCTTC. Translation gives CSVNLGGDEQFF.

The chain is built from TRBV11-2 and TRBJ2-3; D may correspond to TRBD1 or TRBD2 (5 bases each). CDR1 SGHAT and CDR2 FQNNGV come from the germline V gene. The CDR3 has 15 amino acids. V was clipped by 5 bases and J by 3 bases, with 15 bases between them. The CDR3 nucleotides read TGTGCCAGCAGCGCTATAGGGACCGAGACAGATACGCAGTATTTT. This codes for CASSAIGTETDTQYF.

J is TRBJ1-1 and V is TRBV6-1, with D maybe TRBD1 (5 bases). The germline V gene encodes CDR1 MNHNS and CDR2 SASEGT. The CDR3 has 15 amino acids. Trimming removed 7 bases from V and 1 base from J, with 16 bases in between. CDR3 amino acids: CASTRDGVGNTEAFF. CDR3 coding DNA: TGTGCCAGCACCCGGGACGGTGTCGGGAACACTGAAGCTTTCTTT.

This clonotype was counted at least ten times. The J gene is TRBJ2-1, the V gene TRBV6-6, with D perhaps TRBD1 (5 bases). The CDR3 is made up of 12 amino acids. Trimming pared 5 bases from V and 7 bases from J, leaving 9 bases between. The germline V gene has CDR1 MNHNY and CDR2 SVGAGI (reference sequence). This chain's CDR3 is CASSPNRNEQFF. CDR3 DNA: TGTGCCAGCAGTCCAAACAGGAATGAGCAGTTCTTC.

The chain joins TRBV7-7 to TRBJ2-1; D remains ambiguous. Trimming took off 2 bases at V and 0 bases at J, with 8 bases between the two ends. Germline-derived CDR1 and CDR2 are SSHAT and FNYEAQ (reference sequence). CDR3 size: 15 residues. CDR3 sequence: CASSLIRSSYNEQFF. Written as DNA, the CDR3 is TGTGCCAGCAGCTTAATCAGGAGCTCCTACAATGAGCAGTTCTTC.

This clonotype was counted many times. The gene calls are TRBV20-1 and TRBJ2-3, with 12 nucleotides matching TRBD2. The germline V gene has CDR1 DFQATT and CDR2 SNEGSKA (reference sequence). The CDR3 length is 13 residues. Trimming removed 5 bases from V and 5 bases from J; junction bases left unmatched: 2. The CDR3 sequence is CSASSGGGDTQYF. Written as DNA, the CDR3 is TGCAGTGCTTCTAGCGGGGGGGGAGATACGCAGTATTTT.

This clonotype was observed a handful of times. The chain couples TRBV12-3 or TRBV12-4 to TRBJ2-5; 10 nucleotides line up with TRBD2. This CDR3 contains 16 residues. Trimming at V came to 2 bases and at J to 4 bases, leaving 7 bases not matched to a gene. The CDR3: CASSLRGSGGRETQYF. The CDR3 DNA is TGTGCCAGCAGTTTACGGGGTAGCGGGGGGCGAGAGACCCAGTACTTC.

Turning to this clonotype: A read error may explain this, as a much larger clone is one base away. This chain uses TRBV20-1 with TRBJ2-5; a weak D match, TRBD2 (6 bases). V was clipped by 4 bases and J by 7 bases, with 13 bases between them. Per germline, CDR1 DFQATT and CDR2 SNEGSKA (reference sequence). This CDR3 comprises 12 residues. CDR3 sequence: CSAISGGVTQYF. For the CDR3, the DNA is TGCAGTGCTATTTCAGGAGGGGTGACCCAGTACTTC.

V usage is TRBV20-1 and J usage is TRBJ2-7; 8 nucleotides agree with TRBD2. The V segment lost 2 bases and the J segment 1 base; nucleotides outside the gene matches: 4. This CDR3 is 14 amino acids long. Looked up from germline, CDR1 is DFQATT and CDR2 is SNEGSKA (reference sequence). DNA of the CDR3: TGCAGTGCTAGAAAAGCGGGGGATTCCTACGAGCAGTACGTC. This translates into CSARKAGDSYEQYV.

This clonotype was detected only a few times. The rearrangement links TRBV5-1 to TRBJ2-3; 8 bases align to TRBD2. Germline V gene lookup returns CDR1 SGHRS and CDR2 YFSETQ. This CDR3 is built from 16 residues. Trimming at V came to 4 bases and at J to 0 bases, leaving 7 bases not matched to a gene. This CDR3 reads CASSPVAGTSTDTQYF. Here the CDR3 DNA reads TGCGCCAGCAGCCCAGTAGCGGGGACTAGCACAGATACGCAGTATTTT.

As to this clonotype: A much larger clonotype is one base distant, so this may be a read error. This rearrangement joins TRBV9 to TRBJ2-2, with D uncertain. Deletions cut 0 bases from V and 1 base from J, with 13 bases between. The CDR3 loop spans 17 amino acids. Germline lookup yields CDR1 SGDLS and CDR2 YYNGEE. The CDR3 nucleotides are TGTGCCAGCAGCGTAGGTGACGGCCCTCTGAACACCGGGGAGCTGTTTTTT. Translating it yields CASSVGDGPLNTGELFF.

In its sample, this clonotype was seen once. The V and J genes are TRBV7-9 and TRBJ2-7; 7 bases are a match to TRBD2. V lost 5 bases and J lost 2; bases outside the gene matches: 3. CDR3 length: 13 amino acids. Germline V gene data show CDR1 as SEHNR and CDR2 as FQNEAQ (reference sequence). The CDR3 sequence is CASSGRVAYEQYF. The CDR3 DNA follows: TGTGCCAGCAGCGGGAGGGTAGCCTACGAGCAGTACTTC.

This clonotype was detected ten times or more. The chain joins TRBV20-1 to TRBJ1-6; D is unclear. The CDR3 length is 15 residues. Trimming took off 0 bases at V and 6 bases at J, with 12 bases between the two ends. The germline V gene encodes CDR1 DFQATT and CDR2 SNEGSKA (reference sequence). The CDR3 is CSARDRRNPNSPLHF. The CDR3 bases are TGCAGTGCTAGAGATCGACGGAACCCTAATTCACCCCTCCACTTT.

There are a few counts of this clonotype. The chain combines TRBV6-2 or TRBV6-3 with TRBJ1-5; D gene ambiguous. Trimming stripped 0 bases from V and 6 bases from J, with 9 bases between. The CDR3 runs 14 residues. From germline, CDR1 is MNHEY and CDR2 SVGEGT. The CDR3: CASSYSRVGQPQHF. In nucleotides, the CDR3 is TGTGCCAGCAGTTACTCGAGGGTCGGTCAGCCCCAGCATTTT.

In its sample, this clonotype was seen many times. The chain uses TRBV5-1 and TRBJ2-1; 9 nucleotides line up with TRBD1. Germline V lookup: CDR1 SGHRS, CDR2 YFSETQ. There are 16 residues in the CDR3. V was pared by 3 bases and J by 8 bases, with 12 bases of the junction left unmatched. CDR3: CASSSETGQGIDEQFF. The DNA for the CDR3 is TGCGCCAGCAGCTCTGAAACGGGACAGGGAATCGATGAGCAGTTCTTC.

Many counts were recorded for this clonotype. The chain combines TRBV15 with TRBJ2-3; possible D gene TRBD2, 6 bases. The CDR3 contains 14 residues. CDR1 LNHNV and CDR2 YYDKDF come from the germline V gene (reference sequence). The V end lost 3 bases, the J end lost 3 bases, and 10 bases lay between the germline ends. CDR3 nucleotide sequence: TGTGCCACCAGCAGGGAGGGAAAAACAGATACGCAGTATTTT. Translated, it gives CATSREGKTDTQYF. The complete variable domain, with remaining parts taken from reference TRBV15 and TRBJ2-3, reads DAMVIQNPRYQVTQFGKPVTLSCSQTLNHNVMYWYQQKSSQAPKLLFHYYDKDFNNEADTPDNFQSRRPNTSFCFLDIRSPGLGDTAMYLCATSREGKTDTQYFGPGTRLTVL.

There are many counts of this clonotype. The chain carries TRBV4-3 and TRBJ1-1; no clear D. The germline CDR1 and CDR2 sequences are LGHNA and YSLEER. Trimming left V 0 bases short and J 5 bases short, with 10 bases between. This CDR3 comprises 14 residues. The CDR3 DNA follows: TGCGCCAGCAGCCAAGACCGGGCCGGGACTGAAGCTTTCTTT. Translated, it gives CASSQDRAGTEAFF.

The rearrangement links TRBV5-1 to TRBJ1-1, with D possibly matching TRBD1 (6 bases). This CDR3 is 14 amino acids long. Germline CDR1 SGHRS, CDR2 YFSETQ. V lost 0 bases and J lost 3, with 9 bases in between. In DNA form, the CDR3 reads TGCGCCAGCAGCTTGGGGGGGCAATACACTGAAGCTTTCTTT. Translated: CASSLGGQYTEAFF.

This clonotype was seen more than once but under ten times. J is TRBJ2-2 and V is TRBV24-1, with D possibly being TRBD1 or TRBD2 (5 bases each). From germline, CDR1 is KGHDR and CDR2 SFDVKD. Trimming pared 5 bases from V and 3 bases from J, leaving 15 bases between. The CDR3 is made up of 16 amino acids. CDR3 sequence (DNA): TGTGCCACCAGTGGCCCAGGGAGTCAATACACCGGGGAGCTGTTTTTT. This encodes CATSGPGSQYTGELFF.

On this clonotype: Given a much more abundant clone one base away, this may be a read error. This sequence joins TRBV6-5 and TRBJ1-5; D possibly corresponds to TRBD1 (5 bases). Trimming left V 2 bases short and J 6 bases short, with 14 bases between. CDR1 and CDR2 from the germline V gene are MNHEY and SVGAGI. CDR3 length equals 15 residues. The CDR3 reads CASSYRQGVGQPQHF. The CDR3, as DNA: TGTGCCAGCAGTTACCGCCAGGGCGTCGGTCAGCCCCAGCATTTT.

On this clonotype: This may arise from a read error, as a much more abundant clone is one base away. This CDR3 is CSAASTGYSPYEQYV. The DNA of the CDR3 is TGCAGTGCAGCCTCCACAGGGTATTCCCCCTACGAGCAGTACGTC. J is TRBJ2-7 and V is TRBV20-1, with D possibly being TRBD1 (6 bases). The V gene's germline CDR1 is DFQATT and CDR2 SNEGSKA (reference sequence). This CDR3 region has 15 residues. V shed 6 bases and J shed 2 bases, with 20 bases lying between them.

This clonotype was observed at least ten times. The rearrangement links TRBV7-9 to TRBJ2-5, with 8 bases lining up with TRBD1. CDR1 and CDR2 from the germline V gene are SEHNR and FQNEAQ (reference sequence). This CDR3 is 15 amino acids long. The junction had 5 bases not matched to a gene; V was cut back by 3 bases and J by 2 bases. The CDR3 nucleotides are TGTGCCAGCAGCTTTCCTTGGACAGGGCAAGAGACCCAGTACTTC. Translation gives CASSFPWTGQETQYF.

In its sample, this clonotype was seen many times. The genes are TRBV15 and TRBJ2-3, with D possibly TRBD2 on 5 matching bases. CDR1 and CDR2 from the germline V gene are LNHNV and YYDKDF (reference sequence). The V end lost 1 base, the J end lost 5 bases, and 7 bases lay between the germline ends. This CDR3 has 13 amino acids. CDR3 DNA: TGTGCCACCAGCAGAGGTCGGGGAGATACGCAGTATTTT. Amino acid sequence: CATSRGRGDTQYF.

This clonotype was seen repeatedly, ten times or more. The chain couples TRBV20-1 to TRBJ2-7; the D gene is possibly TRBD2 (5 bases). The CDR3 extends over 15 amino acids. V lost 0 bases, J lost 8 bases, and 20 bases lay in between. Germline CDR1 is DFQATT and CDR2 is SNEGSKA (reference sequence). CDR3 in amino acids: CSARDRREFSNKQYF. CDR3 nucleotides: TGCAGTGCTAGAGATCGTCGGGAATTCTCTAATAAGCAGTACTTC.

This clonotype has a count of ten or more. This sequence joins TRBV29-1 and TRBJ1-2; D is perhaps TRBD1 (6 bases). The CDR3 totals 14 residues. CDR1 SQVTM and CDR2 ANQGSEA come from the germline V gene. Trimming cost V 7 bases and J 2 bases, with 17 bases left between them. This CDR3 is CSAPDRRNNYGYTF. In DNA form, the CDR3 reads TGCAGCGCTCCTGACAGGAGAAACAACTATGGCTACACCTTC.

The table lists this clonotype with many counts. This sequence joins TRBV7-2 and TRBJ1-5, with D hard to call. The CDR3 totals 15 residues. Germline CDR1 is SGHTA and CDR2 is FQGNSA. Trimming cost V 3 bases and J 0 bases, with 9 bases left between them. The CDR3 protein is CASSFNSYSNQPQHF. CDR3 bases: TGTGCCAGCAGCTTCAATAGTTATAGCAATCAGCCCCAGCATTTT.

This clonotype was recorded a few times. The genes are TRBV3-1 and TRBJ2-1; 9 bases agree with TRBD2. CDR1 is LGHDT, CDR2 YNNKEL, per germline (reference sequence). This CDR3 contains 15 residues. With V trimmed by 1 base and J by 9 bases, 7 bases remained unmatched. CDR3 nucleotide sequence: TGTGCCAGCAGCCAAGGGCAGCGGGGGGAGGTTGAGCAGTTCTTC. Its translation: CASSQGQRGEVEQFF.

V is TRBV27 and J is TRBJ2-5; D not certain. Germline CDR1 is MNHEY and CDR2 is SMNVEV (reference sequence). Trimming cost V 3 bases and J 3 bases, with 17 bases left between them. This CDR3 region has 16 residues. DNA of the CDR3: TGTGCCAGCAGTTTTTCTTCTTTGGGCTGGAAAGAGACCCAGTACTTC. Protein: CASSFSSLGWKETQYF.

This chain links TRBV20-1 with TRBJ1-2; 8 bases fit TRBD1. Germline assignment: CDR1 DFQATT and CDR2 SNEGSKA (reference sequence). The CDR3 runs 13 residues. V lost 1 base, J lost 7 bases, and 5 bases stayed unmatched. CDR3 in DNA: TGCAGTGCTAGAGCGGCAGGGGGCATTGGCTACACCTTC. This gives the protein CSARAAGGIGYTF.

This clonotype was found many times. V and J are TRBV20-1 and TRBJ1-5; D gene unclear. CDR3 size: 12 residues. CDR1 and CDR2 from the germline V gene are DFQATT and SNEGSKA (reference sequence). With 3 bases removed from V and 0 bases from J, the gap between germline ends came to 3 bases. Here the CDR3 DNA reads TGCAGTGCTAGGGTTAGCAATCAGCCCCAGCATTTT. Amino acid sequence: CSARVSNQPQHF.

This clonotype was recorded a few times. CDR3 loop: CASSSSTGATEAFF. The CDR3 DNA is TGTGCCAGCAGTTCGTCAACCGGGGCCACTGAAGCTTTCTTT. The chain uses TRBV6-5 and TRBJ1-1, with D possibly matching TRBD1 (5 bases). Germline V lookup: CDR1 MNHEY, CDR2 SVGAGI. This CDR3 has 14 amino acids. The germline V and J ends were trimmed by 4 bases and 4 bases, with 13 bases remaining between them.